This TCR beta chain appears in the sequencing data of a study of somatic mutations in cytotoxic T cells in rheumatoid arthritis. Profiled with immunoSEQ multiplex PCR; TCRdb holds only in-frame clones, not every one. Of about 14,000 clones in the sample, over 70% were seen once. This clone was seen a few times. The germline CDR1 and CDR2 sequences are SNHLY and FYNNEI. The CDR3 has 13 amino acids. Trimming cost V 4 bases and J 1 base, with 5 bases left between them. Separation of CD4+ and CD8+ cells was performed by positive magnetic bead selection, and purity was verified by flow cytometry. The TCR sequence derives from an adult with rheumatoid arthritis. Material: CD8+ T cells sorted from blood. The V and J genes are TRBV2 and TRBJ2-1; D is unresolved. CDR3 region: CASSGVSYNEQFF. CDR3 nucleotide sequence: TGTGCCAGCAGTGGGGTATCCTACAATGAGCAGTTCTTC.